This T cell receptor (beta chain) originates from a study of shared clonotypes between healthy human individuals. Turning to the study itself: CD8 memory received one plate per donor, CD8 naive two, CD4 memory three and CD4 naive three.

Free of recent acute infections or vaccinations, the donors were healthy HIV-negative adults. This CDR3 has 15 amino acids. CDR1 SGDLS and CDR2 YYNGEE come from the germline V gene. V lost 0 bases to trimming and J lost 1 base, with 10 bases between them. This clone was detected a few times. Sequencing was performed with immunoSEQ multiplex PCR; in TCRdb, only in-frame clones are kept and a portion is missing. The repertoire consists of roughly 2,300,000 clones, with around 90% occurring once and the leading ten covering around 0.35%. What was sequenced was naive CD4+ T cells from PBMCs. Subset meaning: CD45RA+ positively selected. The clonotype comes from a man between 18 and 35 years old in good health. Some clones in this sample may be carry-over from other donors' samples. The gene calls are TRBV9 and TRBJ1-1; D is unresolved. Here the CDR3 DNA reads TGTGCCAGCAGCGTAGTTTCCCTCCCGAACACTGAAGCTTTCTTT. It codes for CASSVVSLPNTEAFF.